Given below is one T cell receptor (beta chain) in context. What it binds is not known. This sample was taken from a study of long-term antiretroviral therapy in people with HIV. Study-level results: In HIV, the repertoires covered a tighter span of CDR3 lengths than in controls.

Survey-level immunoSEQ v3.0 assays were run. The table came from immunoSEQ multiplex PCR; TCRdb's copy has only in-frame clones and leaves some out. The table includes 25,000 to 30,000 clones, more than 85% detected once. The germline V and J ends were trimmed by 0 bases and 2 bases, with 8 bases remaining between them. Germline-derived CDR1 and CDR2 are LGHNA and YSLEER. CDR3 length: 14 residues. The J gene is TRBJ2-7, the V gene TRBV4-3, with D perhaps given as TRBD1 or TRBD2 (6 bases each). The receptor's source is a woman aged 40-49 years with HIV. The input for sequencing was unsorted PBMCs, taken around 6.3 years after starting antiretroviral therapy. The CDR3 protein is CASSQEGGAYEQYF. In DNA, the CDR3 is TGCGCCAGCAGCCAAGAGGGGGGCGCCTACGAGCAGTACTTC.